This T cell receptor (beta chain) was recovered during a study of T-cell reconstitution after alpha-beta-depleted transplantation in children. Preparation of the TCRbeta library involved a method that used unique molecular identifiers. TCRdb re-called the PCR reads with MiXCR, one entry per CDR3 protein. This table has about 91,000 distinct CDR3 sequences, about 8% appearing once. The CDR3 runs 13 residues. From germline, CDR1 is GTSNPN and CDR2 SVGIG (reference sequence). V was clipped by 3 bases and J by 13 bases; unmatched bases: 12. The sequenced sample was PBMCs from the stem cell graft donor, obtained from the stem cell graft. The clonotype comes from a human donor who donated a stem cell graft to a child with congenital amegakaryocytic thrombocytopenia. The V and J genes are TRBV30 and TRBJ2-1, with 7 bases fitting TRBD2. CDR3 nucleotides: TGTGCCTGGAGAGGACTAGTTAGCGGGCGCCAGTTCTTC. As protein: CAWRGLVSGRQFF.